This TCR beta chain was retrieved from a study of T cells in Graves' hyperthyroidism and ophthalmopathy. Regarding the study as a whole: Among thyroid clonotypes expanded above 0.001, most also appeared in blood.

The CDR3 has 14 residues. V dropped 9 bases and J dropped 5 bases, with 20 bases sitting between them. The germline gives CDR1 MNHEY, CDR2 SMNVEV (reference sequence). Stability of Graves' hyperthyroidism was defined as absent ophthalmopathy progression within 18 months. The authors obtained PBMCs from 7.5 to 10 ml of fresh peripheral blood. Amplified regions were TCR beta CDR3 sequences from RNA transcripts. First-round RT-PCR of the TCR CDR3 relied on the HTBI primer set. TCRdb fed the multiplex PCR reads into MiXCR, producing one record per CDR3 protein. This table has fewer than 550,000 distinct CDR3 sequences, 15% to 19% appearing once. This clonotype was counted between two and nine times. Its antigen is unknown.

The chain carries TRBV27 and TRBJ2-7; the D call may be TRBD1 or TRBD2 (5 bases each). The receptor comes from a woman aged 18-29 years with Graves' hyperthyroidism. Sequenced sample: blood. For the CDR3, the DNA is TGTGCCAGGATACAGAGGGGCGATACACACGAGCAGTACTTC. As protein: CARIQRGDTHEQYF.